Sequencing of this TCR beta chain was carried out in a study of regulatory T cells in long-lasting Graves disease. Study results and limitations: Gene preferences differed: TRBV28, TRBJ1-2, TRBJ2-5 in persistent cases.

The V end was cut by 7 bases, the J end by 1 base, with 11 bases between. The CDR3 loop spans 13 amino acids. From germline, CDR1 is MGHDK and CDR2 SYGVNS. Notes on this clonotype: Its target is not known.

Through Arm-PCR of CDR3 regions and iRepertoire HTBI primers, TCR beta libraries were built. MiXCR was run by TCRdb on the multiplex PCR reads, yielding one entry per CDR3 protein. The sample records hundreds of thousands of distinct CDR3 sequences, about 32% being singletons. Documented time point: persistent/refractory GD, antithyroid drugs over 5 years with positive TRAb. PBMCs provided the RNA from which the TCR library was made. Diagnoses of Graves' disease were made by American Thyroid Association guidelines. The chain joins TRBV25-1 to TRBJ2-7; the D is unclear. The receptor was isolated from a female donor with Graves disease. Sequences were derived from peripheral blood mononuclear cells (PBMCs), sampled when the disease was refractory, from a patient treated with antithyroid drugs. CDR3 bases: TGTGCCAGCATTGTGCCAGGTTCCTACGAGCAGTACTTC. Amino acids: CASIVPGSYEQYF.